This is a list of T cell receptor beta chains from one sample in a study of OX40 agonist ivuxolimab in advanced cancers. Sequencing was performed with immunoSEQ multiplex PCR; in TCRdb, only in-frame clones are kept and a portion is missing. The table has around 80,000 clones, around 86% seen once. Sequencing used CD4+ or CD8+ T cells sorted from blood, obtained in a trial of the OX40 agonist ivuxolimab. These receptors all come from an adult with an advanced solid tumor such as melanoma, head and neck, liver or kidney cancer. Each CDR3 is given with its conserved first and last residue. A D gene is named only where the DNA matches it firmly. Some rows have no size entry. The others give once, few or many, or a class for an expanded clone.

NA	TRBV5-4	NA	TRBJ2-3	TGTGCCAGCAGCTTGCCCCCTAGCACAGATACGCAGTATTTT	CASSLPPSTDTQYF
TRBD2	TRBV5-1	NA	TRBJ2-5	TGCGCCAGCAGCCCACAGGGGACTAGCGGGGGGCAAGAGACCCAGTACTTC	CASSPQGTSGGQETQYF
NA	TRBV10-3	NA	TRBJ1-4	TGTGCCATCAGTGAGTCTAGCAGGGGTAATGAAAAACTGTTTTTT	CAISESSRGNEKLFF
TRBD1	TRBV9	NA	TRBJ2-7	TGTGCCAGCAGCAGGACAGGGGTTAGCTCCTACGAGCAGTACTTC	CASSRTGVSSYEQYF
NA	TRBV30	NA	TRBJ2-1	TGTGCCTGGAGTGTACGGGCAGGCCTCAATGAGCAGTTCTTC	CAWSVRAGLNEQFF
NA	TRBV5-6	NA	TRBJ1-2	TGTGCCAGCAGCTTGGGACAGCGGGGTGGCTACACCTTC	CASSLGQRGGYTF
TRBD1	TRBV30	NA	TRBJ1-5	TGTGCCTGGAGTAGGGACAGCAACAATCAGCCCCAGCATTTT	CAWSRDSNNQPQHF
NA	TRBV7-2	NA	TRBJ1-3	TGTGCCAGCAGCCCCCAGCCTGGGCCTGCTCCTGTCTCTGGAAACACCATATATTTT	CASSPQPGPAPVSGNTIYF
TRBD1	TRBV5-1	NA	TRBJ2-7	TGCGCCAGCAGCTGGGACAGGGGGAGTCTCGAGCAGTACTTC	CASSWDRGSLEQYF
NA	TRBV9	NA	TRBJ2-3	TGTGCCAGCAGCGTAGACGGGGATGCTAGCACAGATACGCAGTATTTT	CASSVDGDASTDTQYF
NA	TRBV14	NA	TRBJ1-6	TGTGCCAGCAGCCAAGTTTGGAATTCACCCCTCCACTTT	CASSQVWNSPLHF
TRBD1	TRBV28	NA	TRBJ1-5	TGTGCCACCGGGACAGACAATCAGCCCCAGCATTTT	CATGTDNQPQHF
NA	TRBV7-2	NA	TRBJ1-3	TGTGCCAGCAGCTTGGGGTTTGGAAACACCATATATTTT	CASSLGFGNTIYF
NA	TRBV6-5	NA	TRBJ1-1	TGTGCCGCGGACAGCCACATGAACACTGAAGCTTTCTTT	CAADSHMNTEAFF
TRBD1	TRBV7-2	NA	TRBJ1-2	TGTGCCAGCAGCTTAGACCGGACAGGGGACTTC	CASSLDRTGDF
NA	TRBV7-9	NA	TRBJ1-4	TGTGCCAGCAGCTTAGCAGGGGGTTTAGGAGAAAAACTGTTTTTT	CASSLAGGLGEKLFF
TRBD2	TRBV4-2	NA	TRBJ2-3	TGTGCCAGCAGCCAAGATCCCAGCCGGGGGGGCACAGATACGCAGTATTTT	CASSQDPSRGGTDTQYF
NA	TRBV30	NA	TRBJ1-6	TGTGCCTGGAGTGCGTTGGGGCAGGCCGATTCACCCCTCCACTTT	CAWSALGQADSPLHF
NA	TRBV7-2	NA	TRBJ2-5	TGTGCCAGCAGCTACTCGACAGCGCAAGAGACCCAGTACTTC	CASSYSTAQETQYF
NA	TRBV7-9	NA	TRBJ1-2	TGTGCCAGCAGTTTTGTACAGGGCCCGGGTGGCTACACCTTC	CASSFVQGPGGYTF
NA	TRBV28	NA	TRBJ1-4	TGTGCCAGCAGTTCCGGGACCCGGGGAACTAATGAAAAACTGTTTTTT	CASSSGTRGTNEKLFF
NA	TRBV2	NA	TRBJ1-2	TGTGCCAGCCGACTCGAGAACTATGGCTACACCTTC	CASRLENYGYTF
NA	TRBV12-5	NA	TRBJ2-3	TGTGCTAGTGTTGGGGTAGGGGATACGCAGTATTTT	CASVGVGDTQYF
TRBD1	TRBV5-1	NA	TRBJ1-1	TGCGCCAGCAGCTTGGCGAGGGACAGCGGTGGAGCTTTCTTT	CASSLARDSGGAFF
NA	TRBV6-5	NA	TRBJ1-5	TGTGCCAGCAGTTTCGACAGAAACAATCAGCCCCAGCATTTT	CASSFDRNNQPQHF
NA	TRBV11-2	NA	TRBJ2-2	TGTGCCAGCAGCCACCACACCGGGGAGCTGTTTTTT	CASSHHTGELFF
NA	TRBV10-3	once	TRBJ2-7	TGTGCCATCAGTGAAGGTTGGAGCTCCTACGAGCAGTACTTC	CAISEGWSSYEQYF
NA	TRBV4-1	NA	TRBJ1-2	TGCGCCAGCAGCCAAGTGCCGGGGGTTAACTATGGCTACACCTTC	CASSQVPGVNYGYTF
NA	TRBV28	NA	TRBJ1-2	TGTGCCAGCAGTTTGTCCCCCTATGGCTACACCTTC	CASSLSPYGYTF
TRBD1	TRBV18	NA	TRBJ1-6	TGTGCCAGCTCACCGACAGGGGGGACGGTAGGCCATAATTCACCCCTCCACTTT	CASSPTGGTVGHNSPLHF
TRBD2	TRBV10-3	NA	TRBJ2-2	TGTGCCATCAGCCCCGCGGGACTAGGGAGTCTTAACACCGGGGAGCTGTTTTTT	CAISPAGLGSLNTGELFF
TRBD2	TRBV4-3	NA	TRBJ2-3	TGCGCCAGCAGCCAAAGAATTATCGTAGCGGGGGGCCCAGATACGCAGTATTTT	CASSQRIIVAGGPDTQYF
NA	TRBV6-5	NA	TRBJ1-6	TGTGCCAGCAAGAGGGGCGACCCTTATAATTCACCCCTCCACTTT	CASKRGDPYNSPLHF
NA	TRBV18	once	TRBJ1-2	TGTGCCAGCTCACCGGGGGGTGCGGACTATGGCTACACCTTC	CASSPGGADYGYTF
NA	TRBV19	once	TRBJ1-5	TGTGCCAGTAGTTCCGGTTTCGAGGGTAGCAATCAGCCCCAGCATTTT	CASSSGFEGSNQPQHF
TRBD1	TRBV14	NA	TRBJ2-5	TGTGCCAGCAGCCGCGGACAGGGGGCGATCCCAGAGACCCAGTACTTC	CASSRGQGAIPETQYF
TRBD2	TRBV5-1	NA	TRBJ2-1	TGCGCCAGCAGCTTGATAGCGGGAGAATACAATGAGCAGTTCTTC	CASSLIAGEYNEQFF
TRBD2	TRBV9	NA	TRBJ2-5	TGTGCCAGCAGCGTAGCCACTAGCGGGGGCCCTGGGGAGACCCAGTACTTC	CASSVATSGGPGETQYF
NA	TRBV18	few	TRBJ1-2	TGTGCCAGCTCGCCGGGGGACGACTATGGCTACACCTTC	CASSPGDDYGYTF